This TCR beta chain was identified during a study of cytomegalovirus exposure and HLA in healthy donors (dated by TCRdb to between 2016 and 2019). Background for the entire study: In an earlier analysis of roughly 500 of the donors, around 290 Gb of sequence data and some 100 million unique TCR beta sequences from 150 million to 200 million T cells were reported. About 310 gigabases of sequencing data and tens of millions of unique TCR sequences were included in an early release covering roughly 700 HLA-typed donors. Of the 300 to 400 genotyped donors, over 70% fell in the genetic ancestry cluster associated with self-reported Caucasian donors. The study aimed to test whether cataloging public T cell receptors could reveal signatures of past pathogen exposure. Using immunosequencing, the study profiled T cell repertoires from fewer than 700 subjects and related those repertoires to cytomegalovirus serostatus. In addition to the first cohort of 500 to 850 subjects, a separate validation cohort of approximately 130 different subjects was used. To predict cytomegalovirus infection status, the study brought together high-throughput TCR immunosequencing, statistical association of individual TCRs with disease status, and machine learning. A later analysis re-examined previously published TCR beta repertoires from 610 or so donors and added high-resolution HLA genotyping to investigate patterns of TCR occurrence. Rather than drawing on any new phenotypic data, the later analysis identified candidate immune exposures from TCR beta sequences and the way those sequences occurred across donors. An earlier analysis of several hundred of the donors used high-throughput TCR beta sequencing to judge whether each TCR beta V gene segment behaved as functional or pseudogenic. Donor age, sex, ethnicity and CMV serostatus were compiled together with the repertoire data. A later genetic analysis took genome-wide SNP genotypes for about 60% of the roughly 670 donors and used that subset as a discovery cohort. Every discovery cohort repertoire had been produced on one sequencing platform. Class I and class II HLA loci were covered by the typing at four-digit resolution. The number of typed donors differed by locus: roughly 629-640 for A, B, C, DRB1 and DQB1; some 500 for DQA1; some 610 for DPA1; and roughly 490 for DPB1. Because of strong linkage in the cohort, roughly 5 DR-DQ haplotypes were treated as single units for association and clustering. Across around 400 genotyped donors of the cohort, an average of about 240,000 unique TCR beta nucleotide sequences per donor were sequenced, and 15% to 20% of those sequences were non-productive. What the work shows at the level of the full study, not this receptor alone: According to a later analysis, parvovirus B19, influenza, CMV and Epstein-Barr virus appeared linked to several top co-occurrence clusters. Correlated functional status among segregating V segments might reflect linkage disequilibrium, but an unknown experimental factor could not be ruled out. Three of the identified cytomegalovirus-associated TCR beta chains were confirmed in vitro to be specific for cytomegalovirus antigens. Because counts were too low, 15 or so rarely observed V segments, including chromosome 9 orphons, were excluded from the earlier analysis of around 640 of the donors. A later analysis associated about 18,000 TCR beta sequences with specific HLA alleles at a false discovery rate of 0.05. An association between a missense DCLRE1C variant and V-gene and J-gene trimming of TCR beta chains was found in a later genetic analysis and replicated in an independent cohort. A further reported finding was that TCR beta sequences accurately predicted the HLA-A and HLA-B alleles for most subjects in the first cohort. HLA typing was unavailable for some donors at each locus, so association tests used only the typed subset. When HLA alleles, especially DR and DQ, strongly co-occurred, attributing TCR associations to individual alleles was difficult. In a later genetic analysis, fewer N-insertions in productive TCRs were reported among donors in an Asian-associated ancestry cluster than the roughly 670-donor mean. The authors suggested that the approach could potentially be extended to other disease states and immunological phenotypes. In a later analysis, the rate of TCR association differed among HLA loci, with DRB1 alleles having the most associated TCRs and HLA-C alleles having the fewest. This cohort had only TCR beta chains sequenced, and the lack of alpha or paired-chain data limited which features could be detected. In an earlier analysis of some 550 of the donors, most TCR beta V segments were observed in productive rearrangements about 87% or about 30% of the time, broadly matching IMGT annotations. In the study, about 150 TCR beta chains were listed as associated with cytomegalovirus. In a later analysis, most CMV-associated TCR beta chains were found to appear HLA-restricted, with HLA associations seemingly driven largely by CMV exposure. The only immune exposure information available for the cohort was CMV serostatus. The presence/absence analyses assumed that sequencing depth was roughly uniform across donors, and that assumption may not be true. In a later analysis, HLA-associated TCR beta chains were found to be more clonally expanded and to have lower generation probabilities than equally common non-associated chains. A cluster of highly shared sequence variants was judged likely to be a technical artifact of the sequencing pipeline. Most TCR sequences were observed very rarely across donors, whereas some public TCRs were present in many individuals. The 87-base-pair reads could not distinguish some IMGT-functional V segments, including TRBV6-2 and TRBV6-3, so those segments were excluded. The classifier was reported to diagnose cytomegalovirus status with high specificity and sensitivity in both the original cohort and the validation cohort.

The method was the immunoSEQ multiplex PCR assay. The multiplex PCR relied on a mix of 60 forward primers for TCR Vbeta segments and 13 reverse primers for TCR Jbeta segments. Amplification of the CDR3 region of rearranged TCR beta genes was performed with a multiplex PCR assay on genomic DNA. The amplified TCR beta libraries were sequenced on the Illumina HiSeq System as 87-base-pair reads. The source study handled its data this way. A later analysis tallied roughly 80 million unique TCR beta chains across the 666 repertoires, and about 10 million of those chains were shared by two or more donors. Raw reads were error-corrected and collapsed into unique sequences with a nearest-neighbor algorithm that merged closely related sequences to remove PCR and sequencing errors. Alignment of CDR3 sequences to IMGT reference sequences was used to assign V, D and J gene segments. Each retained sequence needed at least a six-nucleotide match to both a V gene segment and a J gene segment. Rearrangements were called productive when the CDR3 lacked stop codons and stayed in frame with V and J; all others were non-productive. Following IMGT convention, CDR3 was defined as the stretch from the second conserved V-encoded cysteine up to the conserved J-encoded phenylalanine. In an earlier analysis of 550 to 650 of the donors, sequences lacking an unambiguous match to a single V gene segment were excluded. An earlier analysis of almost 600 of the donors classified V segments as functional when productive rearrangements were above 56.7% and as segregating when the standard deviation between donors was above 5%. A statistical classification framework was built for diagnosing cytomegalovirus status from the catalog of TCR beta chain sequences. In a later analysis, V and J genes were assigned by comparing TCR nucleotide sequences against IMGT/GENE-DB human TR gene sequences. Using the TCRdist pipeline, a later analysis assigned CDR3 sequences along with most-parsimonious VDJ recombination scenarios. In a later analysis, every TCR beta chain was defined by the combination of its CDR3 amino acid sequence and its V-gene family, and reads without a unique V-gene family were dropped. In a later analysis, 450 to 600 highly shared, low-generation-probability nucleotide sequences were removed to address suspected cross-contamination and a sequencing artifact. For each public chain, a later analysis derived a clonal expansion index from normalized ranks of inferred template counts within each repertoire. In a later analysis, generation probabilities were computed using a VDJ recombination model fitted to out-of-frame rearrangements, and the results were checked against IGoR. In a later analysis, hypergeometric tests were used to score TCR-TCR, TCR-HLA and TCR-CMV co-occurrence, with a repertoire-size bias correction applied to TCR pairs. To estimate false discovery rates, a later analysis permuted the HLA or CMV assignments 20 times. In a later analysis, co-occurring TCRs were grouped using DBSCAN, with TCRdist sequence similarity added in when clustering inside HLA-allele-positive subsets. Co-occurrence clustering excluded repertoires with fewer than 30,000 or more than 120,000 public chains, plus five with anomalous nucleotide sharing. TCRdb stores this immuneACCESS table with in-frame sequences only. Part of the clones is absent; in the studies checked, under half of the shortfall reflects unresolved V genes, and no reason is known for the rest. From that table come the V and J calls and clone size; the DNA was used to work out D and trimming. For this sample the table gives roughly 100,000 clones, of which 83% were detected only once. The ten biggest clones cover approximately 6.1% of the sample.

The cohort comprised approximately 700 healthy bone marrow donors. All cohort members were sampled while nominally healthy, although unrecorded immune exposures were likely present. The donor tested CMV seronegative and was one of the 352 seronegative cohort members. Each donor provided a peripheral blood sample, and peripheral blood mononuclear cells were used for TCR beta sequencing. The Qiagen DNeasy Blood Extraction Kit was used to extract genomic DNA from the blood cell samples. Concerning this clone itself: Its antigen is unknown. No base quality information exists; no much larger clone differs at one position.

Trimming removed 4 bases from V and 7 bases from J, leaving 18 bases between the germline ends. Including the terminal cysteine and phenylalanine, the CDR3 comprises 14 residues. Solely the CDR3 DNA is kept, with 42 bases framed from the first base. Reading the germline V gene gives CDR1 SGDLS and CDR2 YYNGEE. The rearrangement combines TRBV9 with TRBJ2-7, with TRBD2 tentatively as D gene (6 bases match). This receptor was taken from a man aged 18 to 30 in good health and CMV-seronegative. Sequencing input: PBMCs. Here is the DNA: TGTGCCAGCAGCTCCCGGCCGGCGGAGGGGGAGCAGTACTTC. It encodes CASSSRPAEGEQYF. Beyond the CDR3, the reference TRBV9 and TRBJ2-7 genes provide the residues; the full variable domain reads: DSGVTQTPKHLITATGQRVTLRCSPRSGDLSVYWYQQSLDQGLQFLIQYYNGEERAKGNILERFSAQQFPDLHSELNLSSLELGDSALYFCASSSRPAEGEQYFGPGTRLTVT.